This T cell receptor beta chain appears in the sequencing data of a study of identical twins. Addition of a universal primer site occurred through template switching, and cDNA carried unique molecular identifiers. One entry per CDR3 protein results from TCRdb running MiXCR on the 5' RACE reads. The table includes fewer than 650,000 distinct CDR3 sequences, just under 10% detected once. This CDR3 has 15 residues. The trim removed 5 bases at V and 4 bases at J, leaving 5 bases unmatched. There are many counts of this clonotype. The same sample was also studied in work on yellow fever vaccine responses in identical twins.

The clonotype originates from a woman between 18 and 30 years old in good health. Sequences were obtained from PBMCs. The V gene is TRBV12-3 or TRBV12-4, the J gene TRBJ2-5, with 12 bases aligning to TRBD1. The CDR3 loop is CASSPGTGGVETQYF. The CDR3 DNA reads TGTGCCAGCAGTCCTGGGACAGGGGGCGTAGAGACCCAGTACTTC.